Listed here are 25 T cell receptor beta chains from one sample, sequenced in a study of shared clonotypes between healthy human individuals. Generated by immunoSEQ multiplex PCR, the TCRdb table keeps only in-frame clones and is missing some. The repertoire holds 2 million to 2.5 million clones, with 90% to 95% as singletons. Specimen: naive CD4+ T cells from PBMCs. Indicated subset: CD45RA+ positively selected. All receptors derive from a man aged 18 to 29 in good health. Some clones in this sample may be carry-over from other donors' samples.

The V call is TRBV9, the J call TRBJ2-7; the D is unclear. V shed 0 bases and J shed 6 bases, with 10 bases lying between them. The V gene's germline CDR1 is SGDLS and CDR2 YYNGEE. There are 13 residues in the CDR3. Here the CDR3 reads CASSVAMWGEQYF. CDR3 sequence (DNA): TGTGCCAGCAGCGTAGCCATGTGGGGCGAGCAGTACTTC.

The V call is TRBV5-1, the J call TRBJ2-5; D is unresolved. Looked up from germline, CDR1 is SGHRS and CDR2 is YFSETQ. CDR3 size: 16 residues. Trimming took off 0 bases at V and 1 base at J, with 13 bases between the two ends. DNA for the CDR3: TGCGCCAGCAGCTTGGCCGAGTATATTCGCCAAGAGACCCAGTACTTC. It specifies CASSLAEYIRQETQYF.

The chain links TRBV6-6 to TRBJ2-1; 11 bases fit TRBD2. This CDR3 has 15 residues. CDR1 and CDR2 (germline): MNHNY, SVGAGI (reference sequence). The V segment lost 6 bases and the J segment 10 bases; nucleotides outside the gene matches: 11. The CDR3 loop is CASSRLSGRAEEQFF. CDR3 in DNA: TGTGCCAGCAGCCGACTTAGCGGGAGGGCCGAAGAGCAGTTCTTC.

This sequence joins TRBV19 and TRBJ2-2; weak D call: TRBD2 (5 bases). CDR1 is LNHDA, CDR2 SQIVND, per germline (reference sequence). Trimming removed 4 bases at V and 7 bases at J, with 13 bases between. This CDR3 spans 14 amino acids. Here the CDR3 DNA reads TGTGCCAGTAGTACATCAGGAGGCATCGGGGAGCTGTTTTTT. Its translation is CASSTSGGIGELFF. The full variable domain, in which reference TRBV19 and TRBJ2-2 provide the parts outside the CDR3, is DGGITQSPKYLFRKEGQNVTLSCEQNLNHDAMYWYRQDPGQGLRLIYYSQIVNDFQKGDIAEGYSVSREKKESFPLTVTSAQKNPTAFYLCASSTSGGIGELFFGEGSRLTVL.

For the CDR3, the DNA is TGTGCCAGCAGTTTCCCACGAGGGGACACCGGGGAGCTGTTTTTT. This translates into CASSFPRGDTGELFF. The chain employs TRBV28 and TRBJ2-2; D could derive from TRBD1 or TRBD2 (5 bases each). Trimming removed 3 bases at V and 3 bases at J, with 11 bases between. Germline V gene lookup returns CDR1 MDHEN and CDR2 SYDVKM. CDR3 size: 15 residues.

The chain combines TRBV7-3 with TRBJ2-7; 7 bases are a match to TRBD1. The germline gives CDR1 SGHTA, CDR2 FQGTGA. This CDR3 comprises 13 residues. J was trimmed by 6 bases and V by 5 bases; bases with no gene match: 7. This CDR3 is CASSPSDRLEQYF. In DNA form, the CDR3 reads TGTGCCAGCAGCCCCTCGGACAGGCTCGAGCAGTACTTC.

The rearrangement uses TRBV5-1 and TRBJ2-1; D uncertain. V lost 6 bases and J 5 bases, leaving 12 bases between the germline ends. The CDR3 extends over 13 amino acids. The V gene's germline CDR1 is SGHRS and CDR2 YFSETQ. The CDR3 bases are TGCGCCAGCACAGCGCAGTCCCACAATGAGCAGTTCTTC. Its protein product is CASTAQSHNEQFF.

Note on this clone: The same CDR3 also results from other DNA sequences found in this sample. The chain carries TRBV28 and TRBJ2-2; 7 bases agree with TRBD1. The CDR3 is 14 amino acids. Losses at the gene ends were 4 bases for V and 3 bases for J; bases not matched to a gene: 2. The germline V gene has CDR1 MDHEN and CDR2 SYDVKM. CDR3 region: CASSSGQYTGELFF. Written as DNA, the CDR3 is TGTGCCAGCAGTTCGGGACAGTACACCGGGGAGCTGTTTTTT. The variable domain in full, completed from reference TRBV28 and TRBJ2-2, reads DVKVTQSSRYLVKRTGEKVFLECVQDMDHENMFWYRQDPGLGLRLIYFSYDVKMKEKGDIPEGYSVSREKKERFSLILESASTNQTSMYLCASSSGQYTGELFFGEGSRLTVL.

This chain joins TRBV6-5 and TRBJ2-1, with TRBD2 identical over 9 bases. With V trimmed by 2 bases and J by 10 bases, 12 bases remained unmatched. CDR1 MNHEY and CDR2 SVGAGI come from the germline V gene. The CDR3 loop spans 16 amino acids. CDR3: CASSYILREGLGEQFF. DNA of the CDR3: TGTGCCAGCAGTTACATCTTGCGGGAGGGCCTGGGCGAGCAGTTCTTC.

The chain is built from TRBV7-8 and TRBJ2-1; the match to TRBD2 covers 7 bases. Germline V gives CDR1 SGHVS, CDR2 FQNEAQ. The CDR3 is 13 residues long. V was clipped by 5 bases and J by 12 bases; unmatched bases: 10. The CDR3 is CASSRGLGSGQFF. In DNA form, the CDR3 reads TGTGCCAGCAGCCGCGGACTAGGATCAGGGCAGTTCTTC. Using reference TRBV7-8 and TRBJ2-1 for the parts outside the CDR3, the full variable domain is GAGVSQSPRYKVAKRGQDVALRCDPISGHVSLFWYQQALGQGPEFLTYFQNEAQLDKSGLPSDRFFAERPEGSVSTLKIQRTQQEDSAVYLCASSRGLGSGQFFGPGTRLTVL.

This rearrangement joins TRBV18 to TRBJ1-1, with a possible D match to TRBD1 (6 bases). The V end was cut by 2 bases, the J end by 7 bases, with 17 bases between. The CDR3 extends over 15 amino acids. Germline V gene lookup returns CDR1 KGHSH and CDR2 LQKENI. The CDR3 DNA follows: TGTGCCAGCTCACCAAGAAATGCGGGGGCCAATGAAGCTTTCTTT. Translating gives CASSPRNAGANEAFF.

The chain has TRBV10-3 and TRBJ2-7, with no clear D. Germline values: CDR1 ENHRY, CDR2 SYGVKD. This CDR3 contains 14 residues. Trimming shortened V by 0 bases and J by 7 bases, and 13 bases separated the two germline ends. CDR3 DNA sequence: TGTGCCATCAGTGAGTCGAAGTCCAAAGTGGAGCAGTACTTC. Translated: CAISESKSKVEQYF.

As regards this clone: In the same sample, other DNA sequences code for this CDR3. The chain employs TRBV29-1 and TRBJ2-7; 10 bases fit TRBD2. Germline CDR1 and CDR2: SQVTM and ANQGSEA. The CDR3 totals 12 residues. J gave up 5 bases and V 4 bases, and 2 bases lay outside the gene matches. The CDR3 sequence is CSVASGSHEQYF. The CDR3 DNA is TGCAGCGTTGCTAGCGGGAGCCACGAGCAGTACTTC.

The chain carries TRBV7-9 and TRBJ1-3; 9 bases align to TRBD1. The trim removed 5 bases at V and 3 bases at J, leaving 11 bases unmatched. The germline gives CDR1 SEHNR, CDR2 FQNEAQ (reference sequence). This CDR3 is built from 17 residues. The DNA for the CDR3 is TGTGCCAGCAGCGCAGGGACAGGGTACCAAAATGGAAACACCATATATTTT. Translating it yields CASSAGTGYQNGNTIYF.

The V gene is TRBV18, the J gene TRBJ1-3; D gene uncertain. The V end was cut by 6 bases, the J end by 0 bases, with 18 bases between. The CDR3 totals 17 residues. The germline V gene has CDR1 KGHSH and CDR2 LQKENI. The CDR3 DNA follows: TGTGCCAGCTCTCCAAGTACGCCGACGGGCTCTGGAAACACCATATATTTT. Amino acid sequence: CASSPSTPTGSGNTIYF.

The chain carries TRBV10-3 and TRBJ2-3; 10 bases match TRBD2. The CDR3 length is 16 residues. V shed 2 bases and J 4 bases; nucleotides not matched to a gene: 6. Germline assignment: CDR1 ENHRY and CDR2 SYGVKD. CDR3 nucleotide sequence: TGTGCCATCAGTGAGACGATACTAGCGGGACCAGATACGCAGTATTTT. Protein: CAISETILAGPDTQYF.

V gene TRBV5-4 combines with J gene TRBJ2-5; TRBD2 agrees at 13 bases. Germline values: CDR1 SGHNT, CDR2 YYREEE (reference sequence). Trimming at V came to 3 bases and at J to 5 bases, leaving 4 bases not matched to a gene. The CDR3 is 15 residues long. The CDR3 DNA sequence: TGTGCCAGCAGCTGGACTAGCGGGAGTGGGGAGACCCAGTACTTC. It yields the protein CASSWTSGSGETQYF.

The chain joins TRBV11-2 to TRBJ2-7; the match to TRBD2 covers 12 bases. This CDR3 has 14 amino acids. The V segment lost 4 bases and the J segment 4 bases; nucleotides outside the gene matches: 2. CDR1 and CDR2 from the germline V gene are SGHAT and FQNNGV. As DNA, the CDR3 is TGTGCCAGCAGCTACGGACTAGCGGGGTACGAGCAGTACTTC. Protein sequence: CASSYGLAGYEQYF.

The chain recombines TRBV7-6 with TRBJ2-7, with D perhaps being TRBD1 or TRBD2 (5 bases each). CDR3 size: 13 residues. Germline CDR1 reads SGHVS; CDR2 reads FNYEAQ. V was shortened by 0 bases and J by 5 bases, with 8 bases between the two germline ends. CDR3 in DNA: TGTGCCAGCAGCTTAGCGGGGGTCGACGAGCAGTACTTC. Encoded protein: CASSLAGVDEQYF.

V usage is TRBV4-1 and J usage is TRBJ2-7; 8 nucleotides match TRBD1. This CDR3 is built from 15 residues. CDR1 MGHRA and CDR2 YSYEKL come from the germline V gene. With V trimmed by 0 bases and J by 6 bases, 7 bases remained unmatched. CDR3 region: CASSQEGRGRSEQYF. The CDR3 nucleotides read TGCGCCAGCAGCCAAGAGGGCAGGGGGCGTTCCGAGCAGTACTTC.

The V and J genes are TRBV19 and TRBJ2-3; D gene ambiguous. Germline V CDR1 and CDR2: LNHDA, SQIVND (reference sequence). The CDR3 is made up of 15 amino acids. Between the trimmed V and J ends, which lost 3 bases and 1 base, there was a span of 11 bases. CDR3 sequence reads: CASSIRSTGTDTQYF. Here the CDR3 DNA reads TGTGCCAGTAGTATCCGCTCGACGGGCACAGATACGCAGTATTTT.

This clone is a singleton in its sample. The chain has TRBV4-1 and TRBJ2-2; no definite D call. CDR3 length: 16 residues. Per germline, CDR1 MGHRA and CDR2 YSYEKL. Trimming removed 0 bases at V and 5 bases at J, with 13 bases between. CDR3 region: CASSQEGLLITGELFF. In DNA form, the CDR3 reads TGCGCCAGCAGCCAAGAAGGGTTACTCATTACCGGGGAGCTGTTTTTT.

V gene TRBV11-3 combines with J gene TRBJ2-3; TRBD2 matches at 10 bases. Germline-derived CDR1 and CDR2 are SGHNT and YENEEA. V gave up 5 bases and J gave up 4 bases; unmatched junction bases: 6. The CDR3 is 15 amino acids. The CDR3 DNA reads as TGTGCCAGCAGCCCTAGCGGGAGAGGCCCAGATACGCAGTATTTT. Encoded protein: CASSPSGRGPDTQYF.

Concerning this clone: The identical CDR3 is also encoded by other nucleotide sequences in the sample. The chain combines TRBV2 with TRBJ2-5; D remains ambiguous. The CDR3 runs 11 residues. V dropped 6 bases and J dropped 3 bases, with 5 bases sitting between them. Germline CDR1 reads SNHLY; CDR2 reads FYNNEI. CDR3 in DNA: TGTGCCAGCAGGACGGAAGAGACCCAGTACTTC. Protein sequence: CASRTEETQYF.

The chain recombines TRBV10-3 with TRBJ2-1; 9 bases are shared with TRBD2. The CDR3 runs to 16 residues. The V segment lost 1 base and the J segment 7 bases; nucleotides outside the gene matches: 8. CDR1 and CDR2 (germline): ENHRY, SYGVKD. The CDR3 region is CAISEFGAGGGNEQFF. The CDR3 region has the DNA TGTGCCATCAGTGAGTTTGGAGCGGGAGGCGGGAATGAGCAGTTCTTC.